Listed here are 18 T cell receptor beta chains from one sample, sequenced in a study of vaccination and CD4 T cells after COVID-19. Treatment described: approximately nine-day PBMC culture with coronavirus spike peptide pools or control peptides (ViraFEST assay). With the Oncomine TCR Beta short-read assay, DNA from cultured CD4+ T cells was sequenced. Via MiXCR, TCRdb re-called the PCR reads, giving one row per CDR3 protein. This repertoire shows 9,500 to 15,000 distinct CDR3 sequences, roughly three fifths found once; its top ten account for about an eighth. These TCRs are of unknown antigen specificity. The sequenced sample consisted of CD4+ T cells from blood, cultured in vitro. The receptors come from a human donor who had recovered from COVID-19.

This clonotype was found a few times. The rearrangement links TRBV30 to TRBJ2-5; D unresolved. Trimming shortened V by 2 bases and J by 2 bases, and 6 bases separated the two germline ends. CDR1 is GTSNPN, CDR2 SVGIG, per germline (reference sequence). The CDR3 loop spans 12 amino acids. The CDR3 reads CAWSQQQETQYF. Here the CDR3 DNA reads TGTGCCTGGAGTCAGCAACAAGAGACCCAGTACTTC.

This chain uses TRBV4-1 with TRBJ2-5, with a tentative D call TRBD1 (5 bases). Germline lookup yields CDR1 MGHRA and CDR2 YSYEKL. The V and J ends lost 5 bases and 1 base respectively, with 14 bases between them. The length of the CDR3 is 15 residues. The CDR3 reads CASSFSGKGQETQYF. CDR3 DNA: TGCGCCAGCAGCTTCTCAGGGAAAGGCCAAGAGACCCAGTACTTC.

This clonotype was seen a handful of times. The gene calls are TRBV7-9 and TRBJ1-3; 8 nucleotides line up with TRBD1. This CDR3 region has 14 residues. V was clipped by 0 bases and J by 7 bases; unmatched bases: 2. The germline V gene has CDR1 SEHNR and CDR2 FQNEAQ (reference sequence). In DNA, the CDR3 is TGTGCCAGCAGCTTAGCGCGACAGGGGAACACCATATATTTT. Its translation is CASSLARQGNTIYF.

J is TRBJ2-3 and V is TRBV5-1; 8 nucleotides line up with TRBD2. The trim removed 4 bases at V and 6 bases at J, leaving 13 bases unmatched. Germline CDR1 reads SGHRS; CDR2 reads YFSETQ. This CDR3 has 16 residues. CDR3 sequence reads: CASSGGLAQPGDTQYF. In DNA, the CDR3 is TGCGCCAGCAGCGGCGGACTAGCACAACCCGGGGATACGCAGTATTTT.

The genes are TRBV29-1 and TRBJ2-3; tentative D call: TRBD2 (6 bases). CDR1 and CDR2 from the germline V gene are SQVTM and ANQGSEA. CDR3 length equals 15 residues. V lost 8 bases and J 3 bases, leaving 21 bases between the germline ends. CDR3 nucleotides: TGCAGCTCAAGTCGGTTCGGGAGTGGGACAGATACGCAGTATTTT. It codes for CSSSRFGSGTDTQYF.

The J gene is TRBJ2-3, the V gene TRBV2; the D is unclear. From germline, CDR1 is SNHLY and CDR2 FYNNEI. V was shortened by 4 bases and J by 3 bases, with 5 bases between the two germline ends. The CDR3 consists of 12 residues. The DNA of the CDR3 is TGTGCCAGCAGTGGGACGACAGATACGCAGTATTTT. Translation gives CASSGTTDTQYF.

This sequence joins TRBV6-4 and TRBJ2-3; D is perhaps TRBD2 (6 bases). The CDR3 runs 14 residues. The ends were cut back, 2 bases at V and 4 bases at J, with 10 bases in the middle. Germline-derived CDR1 and CDR2 are MRHNA and SNTAGT. CDR3 in DNA: TGTGCCAGCAGTGACGGTCGGGAGTCAGATACGCAGTATTTT. Its translation is CASSDGRESDTQYF.

This chain connects TRBV20-1 to TRBJ2-2; 9 nucleotides align to TRBD2. The V segment lost 4 bases and the J segment 7 bases; nucleotides outside the gene matches: 10. Germline CDR1 and CDR2: DFQATT and SNEGSKA (reference sequence). The CDR3 contains 15 residues. CDR3 nucleotides: TGCAGTGCTATATCCCCCCTAGCGGGACGCGGGGAGCTGTTTTTT. Protein: CSAISPLAGRGELFF.

The CDR3 here is CASRARWVGGGNQPQHF. CDR3 sequence (DNA): TGTGCCAGCAGGGCACGCTGGGTCGGAGGGGGCAATCAGCCCCAGCATTTT. The V and J genes are TRBV2 and TRBJ1-5, with D possibly matching TRBD1 (5 bases). This CDR3 contains 17 residues. V lost 6 bases and J lost 2, with 20 bases in between. In germline, CDR1 is SNHLY, CDR2 FYNNEI. Filled out from reference TRBV2 and TRBJ1-5, the complete variable domain reads EPEVTQTPSHQVTQMGQEVILRCVPISNHLYFYWYRQILGQKVEFLVSFYNNEISEKSEIFDDQFSVERPDGSNFTLKIRSTKLEDSAMYFCASRARWVGGGNQPQHFGDGTRLSIL.

The rearrangement uses TRBV11-1 and TRBJ2-3; possibly TRBD1 or TRBD2 for D (5 bases each). V dropped 5 bases and J dropped 6 bases, with 24 bases sitting between them. The length of the CDR3 is 17 residues. Germline V gene data show CDR1 as SGHAT and CDR2 as FQDESV (reference sequence). CDR3 bases: TGTGCCAGCAGCATACTCCTTGGACTGGGATCAGGGGATACGCAGTATTTT. Translation gives CASSILLGLGSGDTQYF.

V gene TRBV6-1 combines with J gene TRBJ2-7, with 7 bases aligning to TRBD2. Germline V gives CDR1 MNHNS, CDR2 SASEGT. Trimming removed 9 bases from V and 6 bases from J; junction bases left unmatched: 14. The CDR3 has 14 residues. CDR3 sequence reads: CASSIGDWGGEQYF. The CDR3 bases are TGTGCCAGTTCTATTGGGGATTGGGGGGGCGAGCAGTACTTC.

The chain recombines TRBV10-1 with TRBJ2-5; no definite D call. CDR1 is WNHNN and CDR2 is SYGVQD in the germline V gene (reference sequence). Trimming pared 2 bases from V and 0 bases from J, leaving 4 bases between. This CDR3 comprises 13 residues. DNA of the CDR3: TGCGCCAGCAGTGAGGGACACCAAGAGACCCAGTACTTC. Translating gives CASSEGHQETQYF.

This clonotype has more than one count but fewer than ten. The gene calls are TRBV12-3 or TRBV12-4 and TRBJ1-5; the D gene is possibly TRBD1 (5 bases). V was trimmed by 6 bases and J by 2 bases, leaving 11 bases between them. The CDR3 length is 14 residues. The CDR3 sequence is CASRRTGRNQPQHF. The CDR3 DNA is TGTGCCAGCAGGCGAACAGGCCGCAATCAGCCCCAGCATTTT.

This clonotype came up a few times. This chain links TRBV20-1 with TRBJ1-5; possibly TRBD1 for D (6 bases). This CDR3 region has 13 residues. The V gene lost 0 bases and the J gene lost 7 bases, with 10 bases spanning the gap. The V gene's germline CDR1 is DFQATT and CDR2 SNEGSKA (reference sequence). The CDR3 DNA follows: TGCAGTGCTAGAGAAGGGGGTGCGCAGCCCCAGCATTTT. As protein: CSAREGGAQPQHF.

The V call is TRBV11-2, the J call TRBJ2-7; D is possibly TRBD2 (6 bases). Germline lookup yields CDR1 SGHAT and CDR2 FQNNGV. The ends were cut back, 8 bases at V and 5 bases at J, with 10 bases in the middle. The CDR3 spans 11 residues. DNA for the CDR3: TGTGCCAGCTCGCGGGGAGACGAGCAGTACTTC. It specifies CASSRGDEQYF.

This chain joins TRBV5-4 and TRBJ1-1, with a tentative D call TRBD1 (5 bases). The CDR3 sequence is 16 residues long. V was pared by 6 bases and J by 1 base, with 19 bases between. The germline gives CDR1 SGHNT, CDR2 YYREEE (reference sequence). CDR3 in amino acids: CASTNRDQGANTEAFF. The CDR3 DNA follows: TGTGCCAGCACCAACCGGGACCAAGGAGCGAACACTGAAGCTTTCTTT.

The CDR3 DNA is TGCGCCAGCAGCTCCCGGACTAGCGGGAGTCAAGATACGCAGTATTTT. It is translated as CASSSRTSGSQDTQYF. The chain combines TRBV5-1 with TRBJ2-3; TRBD2 matches 13 bases. CDR3 length: 16 amino acids. Per germline, CDR1 SGHRS and CDR2 YFSETQ. V lost 3 bases to trimming and J lost 5 bases; unmatched junction nucleotides: 6.

The V and J genes are TRBV6-4 and TRBJ2-3; D gene uncertain. Germline V gene lookup returns CDR1 MRHNA and CDR2 SNTAGT. The CDR3 is 16 residues long. The V gene lost 0 bases and the J gene lost 2 bases, with 12 bases spanning the gap. As DNA, the CDR3 is TGTGCCAGCAGTGACTCCGCCGGGCGGCACACAGATACGCAGTATTTT. Translated: CASSDSAGRHTDTQYF.